Detailed here is one T cell receptor beta chain. The protocol was immunoSEQ multiplex PCR, while the TCRdb copy is restricted to in-frame clones and leaves out a portion. Among tens of thousands of clones listed, 60% to 75% were seen once. Germline V lookup: CDR1 SNHLY, CDR2 FYNNEI. Trimming at V came to 8 bases and at J to 9 bases, leaving 4 bases not matched to a gene. This CDR3 has 11 amino acids. This sample is drawn from a study of T cells in narcolepsy. The V call is TRBV2, the J call TRBJ2-5; 9 bases line up with TRBD1. The sequence came from a human donor in good health. The sample taken for sequencing was memory (CD45RA-) CD4+ T cells from blood. The CDR3 spells CASEDRGSQYF. CDR3 nucleotide sequence: TGTGCCAGCGAAGACAGGGGGTCCCAGTACTTC.